Below, one T cell receptor (beta chain) is given with its context. What it recognizes is unknown. The data belong to a study of CD8 T cells in Susac syndrome. Findings of the study overall: The authors acknowledged that their TCR sequencing and HLA analysis involved a relatively small number of individuals.

With random hexamers, about 0.45 to 1 ug RNA was reverse transcribed. It was immunoSEQ multiplex PCR that amplified TCR beta CDR3 across 54 Vbeta and 13 Jbeta. TCRdb redid the calling of the immunoSEQ multiplex PCR reads with MiXCR, one entry per CDR3 protein. The data hold about 250,000 distinct CDR3 sequences, with 80% to 95% observed a single time. The germline V and J ends were trimmed by 3 bases and 4 bases, with 6 bases remaining between them. Germline CDR1 is SGDLS and CDR2 is YYNGEE. The CDR3 extends over 12 amino acids. The study sequenced TCR beta in blood CD8+ and CD4+ T cells. TEMRA cells were FACS-enriched and CD8+ and CD4+ T cells negatively isolated.

The genes are TRBV9 and TRBJ2-3; D remains ambiguous. This clonotype was sampled from a human donor with multiple sclerosis. The sample taken for sequencing was CD4+ T cells from PBMCs. The CDR3 DNA reads TGTGCCAGCAGCGCCCGGTCAGATACGCAGTATTTT. Protein: CASSARSDTQYF.